This TCR beta chain was documented in a study of blood T cell repertoires in COVID-19. Study-wide context: Acute and convalescent COVID-19 specimens originated in the United States, Italy and Spain. From T cells, B-cell-depleted T cells, or PBMCs came the material, which was cDNA or gDNA.

This CDR3 region has 14 residues. Trimming took 5 bases from V and 2 from J; bases not matched to a gene: 6. Germline V CDR1 and CDR2: SGHVS, FQNEAQ. In the original analysis: Counts of nucleated cells, estimated from reference gene primer amplification, were obtained. The method was immunoSEQ multiplex PCR; TCRdb's version includes in-frame clones alone and lacks a portion of them. For V, J and clone size, that table is used; D and trimming come from the DNA. The table records over 200,000 clones, around three quarters of them present only once. Of note for this clone: This sample includes further DNA sequences coding for the same CDR3.

The origin of this receptor is a woman aged 80 or older with acute or convalescent COVID-19. V is TRBV7-8 and J is TRBJ2-7; 7 nucleotides agree with TRBD1. The source material was peripheral blood. CDR3 sequence: CASSLRDRAYEQYF. In DNA form, the CDR3 reads TGTGCCAGCAGCCTCCGGGACAGAGCCTACGAGCAGTACTTC.